The 9 T cell receptor beta chains listed next were all sequenced from one sample in a study of blood T cell repertoires in COVID-19. TCRdb's table, derived via immunoSEQ multiplex PCR, lists solely in-frame clones and lacks some. The table lists around 200,000 clones, about 84% of them singletons. Specimen: peripheral blood. All receptors come from a person aged 70 to 79 with COVID-19, enrolled during active disease.

The chain joins TRBV30 to TRBJ1-2, with TRBD1 matching over 8 bases. The CDR3 extends over 13 amino acids. Trimming removed 3 bases from V and 6 bases from J; junction bases left unmatched: 6. Germline V gene data show CDR1 as GTSNPN and CDR2 as SVGIG (reference sequence). CDR3 nucleotides: TGTGCCTGGAGGAACAGGGGGAGCGATGGCTACACCTTC. As protein: CAWRNRGSDGYTF.

This clone occurred once. For the CDR3, the DNA is TGCGCCAGCAGTGACCCGGGACAGCCCGAAGCTTTCTTT. Protein: CASSDPGQPEAFF. The genes are TRBV10-2 and TRBJ1-1; 7 bases align to TRBD1. From germline, CDR1 is WSHSY and CDR2 SAAADI. Trimming cost V 3 bases and J 8 bases; bases outside gene matches: 6. CDR3 length equals 13 residues.

The J gene is TRBJ2-3, the V gene TRBV9, with TRBD2 as a possible D gene (5 bases). Germline lookup yields CDR1 SGDLS and CDR2 YYNGEE. The CDR3 consists of 14 residues. Trimming removed 4 bases from V and 14 bases from J, with 23 bases in between. The CDR3 nucleotides read TGTGCCAGCAGCCCCCCTTGGGCGGCCGACGGGGTGTATTTT. Translated: CASSPPWAADGVYF.

This chain uses TRBV28 with TRBJ2-2, with TRBD2 matching over 7 bases. The trim removed 6 bases at V and 3 bases at J, leaving 7 bases unmatched. The CDR3 totals 15 residues. The germline V gene has CDR1 MDHEN and CDR2 SYDVKM. The CDR3 DNA is TGTGCCAGCAGACGAACACGGGGGGACACCGGGGAGCTGTTTTTT. This gives the protein CASRRTRGDTGELFF.

This clone was detected once. The chain is built from TRBV3-1 (or the pseudogene TRBV3-2) and TRBJ2-1, with 8 bases that match TRBD2. Germline CDR1 is LGHDT and CDR2 is YNNKEL (reference sequence). Trimming at V came to 5 bases and at J to 5 bases, leaving 14 bases not matched to a gene. The length of the CDR3 is 17 residues. The CDR3 DNA is TGTGCCAGCAGCGCCAGGCATGGCGGGAGGATAGACAATGAGCAGTTCTTC. Protein product: CASSARHGGRIDNEQFF.

This clone was seen a single time. This chain connects TRBV7-9 to TRBJ2-5, with D tentatively TRBD2 (7 bases). V lost 7 bases, J lost 5 bases, and 20 bases lay in between. Germline V lookup: CDR1 SEHNR, CDR2 FQNEAQ (reference sequence). The CDR3 spans 15 residues. The CDR3 DNA is TGTGCCAGCAACCCGTCAACCGGGGGGCGGGAGACCCAGTACTTC. Its protein is CASNPSTGGRETQYF.

V usage is TRBV9 and J usage is TRBJ1-5; the D gene is possibly TRBD1 (5 bases). V shed 1 base and J shed 2 bases, with 10 bases lying between them. CDR3 length: 15 residues. Per germline, CDR1 SGDLS and CDR2 YYNGEE. Written as DNA, the CDR3 is TGTGCCAGCAGCGTAACGGGGGACGGCAATCAGCCCCAGCATTTT. Translating gives CASSVTGDGNQPQHF. Filled out from reference TRBV9 and TRBJ1-5, the complete variable domain reads DSGVTQTPKHLITATGQRVTLRCSPRSGDLSVYWYQQSLDQGLQFLIQYYNGEERAKGNILERFSAQQFPDLHSELNLSSLELGDSALYFCASSVTGDGNQPQHFGDGTRLSIL.

The CDR3 here is CASSLQGPPGELFF. The CDR3 coding sequence is TGCGCCAGCAGCTTACAGGGGCCGCCCGGGGAGCTGTTTTTT. This chain joins TRBV5-1 and TRBJ2-2, with TRBD1 identical over 7 bases. Germline CDR1 reads SGHRS; CDR2 reads YFSETQ. V was pared by 2 bases and J by 6 bases, with 4 bases of the junction left unmatched. The CDR3 is 14 amino acids.

The V and J genes are TRBV9 and TRBJ2-5; possible D gene TRBD2, 6 bases. CDR1 and CDR2 (germline): SGDLS, YYNGEE. This CDR3 contains 19 residues. The V end was cut by 0 bases, the J end by 1 base, with 22 bases between. The CDR3 bases are TGTGCCAGCAGCGTAGCGGCGGGGACCCCCTTCCCCGGCCAAGAGACCCAGTACTTC. The encoded protein is CASSVAAGTPFPGQETQYF.